This TCR beta chain was recovered during a study of shared T cell receptors in the human thymus (dated by TCRdb to the early 2020s). Regarding the complete study: The study examined how self-reactive, shared T-cell receptor alpha chains are generated in the human thymus.

CDR1 and CDR2 are drawn from the germline V gene (reference sequence): MNHNY, SVGAGI. At the junction V is shortened by 7 bases and J by 5 bases; bases outside the gene matches: 10. Inclusive of the bounding cysteine and phenylalanine, the CDR3 is 15 residues long. Only the CDR3 DNA stays, 45 bases, in frame from base 1. The library was generated by the immunoSEQ multiplex PCR assay. Not all clones reach the TCRdb copy of this immuneACCESS table, which keeps in-frame sequences only. Checked studies attribute under half of the gap to unresolved V genes and leave the rest unexplained. This sample is represented by some 700,000 clones; 70% to 90% of them were singletons. In total, the top ten clones hold more than 0.008% of the sample. As to this clone: No antigen is known for it. The record has no base qualities; no much larger clone is one base away.

This same sample was also part of a study on human thymus T cells. From the second report: Immunologically healthy infants undergoing open corrective cardiac surgery for congenital heart defects in Finland were used as donors. Thymus tissue was obtained as surgical resects removed during corrective cardiac surgery. Biased V and J gene segment usage appeared to be present in both thymic and peripheral blood repertoires. The related research reported highly overlapping thymic TCR repertoires among unrelated individuals. The study characterized TCR alpha and beta repertoires from about 8 infant thymus samples and four related peripheral blood samples. The cohort included several male and a couple of female infants, with donor ages spanning 7 to 244 days. Thymocytes were released mechanically from tissue and stored at -70 °C as pellets of roughly 9-31 million cells. A QIAsymphony instrument was used to extract genomic DNA from the frozen cell pellets. The immunoSEQ multiplex PCR assay was used to amplify the TCRB and TCRAD loci from a standardized quantity of quality-controlled genomic DNA. The V(D)J region was spanned by amplicons of a length sufficient to cover the CDR3 and to identify V and J genes. The commercial immunoSEQ service was used to sequence amplicons on an Illumina platform. Primer bias and sequencing errors were corrected as previously described, and TCRAD and TCRB were defined on the basis of the IMGT database. immunoSEQ Analyzer 3.0 and VDJTools were used for repertoire analysis, which covered basic statistics, V/J segment usage, diversity estimates, rarefaction and pairwise overlap. To estimate diversity, the Chao1, ChaoE, Efron-Thisted, Shannon and inverse Simpson indices were applied, and diversity was also estimated on datasets down-sampled to the smallest sample. Repertoire overlap used strict matching of CDR3 nucleotide sequence, V gene and J gene, with Jaccard-based multidimensional scaling clustering. On average, thymus samples yielded roughly 770,000 unique TCRB clonotypes, whereas blood samples yielded some 85,000.

What was sequenced was thymocytes. The rearranged chain carries TRBV6-6 and TRBJ2-1; TRBD2 agrees with 8 junctional bases. The TCR comes from a girl under three years old with a congenital heart defect. Donor details come from another sample of the same person, matched by shared clones. The DNA sequence is given as TGTGCCAGCAACCCTACGGGGGGGCAAGACAATGAGCAGTTCTTC. The translation is CASNPTGGQDNEQFF.